The 19 T cell receptor beta chains below come from one sample, sequenced in a study of OX40 agonist ivuxolimab in advanced cancers. TCRdb keeps only in-frame clones here, not all; method: immunoSEQ multiplex PCR. The sample lists some 90,000 clones; about 90% were seen once. The input for sequencing was CD4+ or CD8+ T cells sorted from blood, taken in a trial of the OX40 agonist ivuxolimab. The receptors shown here come from an adult with an advanced solid tumor such as melanoma, head and neck, liver or kidney cancer.

This clone was observed once. This rearrangement joins TRBV30 to TRBJ2-1, with 7 bases lining up with TRBD2. With 3 bases clipped from V and 2 bases from J, the junction kept 10 bases outside the gene matches. Germline V gives CDR1 GTSNPN, CDR2 SVGIG (reference sequence). This CDR3 comprises 16 residues. CDR3 loop: CAWRATLAAAYNEQFF. In nucleotides, the CDR3 is TGTGCCTGGAGAGCAACTCTAGCGGCCGCCTACAATGAGCAGTTCTTC.

The chain combines TRBV7-6 with TRBJ2-7; D may be TRBD2 (5 bases). V shed 5 bases and J shed 1 base, with 9 bases lying between them. The CDR3 is made up of 13 amino acids. Germline-derived CDR1 and CDR2 are SGHVS and FNYEAQ. The DNA for the CDR3 is TGTGCCAGCAGCCCCGGGATTTCCTACGAGCAGTACTTC. Translated: CASSPGISYEQYF. Full variable domain (outside the CDR3, taken from reference TRBV7-6 and TRBJ2-7): GAGVSQSPRYKVTKRGQDVALRCDPISGHVSLYWYRQALGQGPEFLTYFNYEAQQDKSGLPNDRFSAERPEGSISTLTIQRTEQRDSAMYRCASSPGISYEQYFGPGTRLTVT.

The gene calls are TRBV2 and TRBJ1-5, with a weak D call TRBD1 (5 bases). This CDR3 region has 13 residues. The germline V gene has CDR1 SNHLY and CDR2 FYNNEI. V lost 1 base, J lost 6 bases, and 7 bases lay in between. As DNA, the CDR3 is TGTGCCAGCAGTGAAGGCAGGGCTCAGCCCCAGCATTTT. It translates to CASSEGRAQPQHF. The whole variable domain, remainder taken from reference TRBV2 and TRBJ1-5, is EPEVTQTPSHQVTQMGQEVILRCVPISNHLYFYWYRQILGQKVEFLVSFYNNEISEKSEIFDDQFSVERPDGSNFTLKIRSTKLEDSAMYFCASSEGRAQPQHFGDGTRLSIL.

The rearrangement links TRBV28 to TRBJ2-1; possible D gene TRBD1, 6 bases. Germline lookup yields CDR1 MDHEN and CDR2 SYDVKM. V gave up 3 bases and J gave up 6 bases, with 15 bases separating them. The CDR3 has 15 amino acids. Here the CDR3 reads CASSFPGATRNEQFF. CDR3 coding DNA: TGTGCCAGCAGTTTCCCAGGGGCGACCCGCAATGAGCAGTTCTTC.

The chain carries TRBV5-8 and TRBJ1-5; D possibly corresponds to TRBD1 (5 bases). This CDR3 is built from 15 residues. Trimming removed 0 bases from V and 4 bases from J, with 11 bases in between. Germline-derived CDR1 and CDR2 are SGHTS and YDEGEE. This chain's CDR3 is CASSLETGRNQPQHF. In nucleotides, the CDR3 is TGTGCCAGCAGCTTGGAAACGGGGCGTAATCAGCCCCAGCATTTT.

CDR3 sequence (DNA): TGTGCCAGCAGCTCCAGACAAAGAAACACCATATATTTT. This gives the protein CASSSRQRNTIYF. V and J are TRBV11-3 and TRBJ1-3, with D hard to call. The CDR3 consists of 13 residues. Trimming left V 4 bases short and J 5 bases short, with 9 bases between. Germline assignment: CDR1 SGHNT and CDR2 YENEEA.

As regards this clone: A junction end diverges from the germline sequence, so it may reflect a read error. The chain carries TRBV27 and TRBJ2-5; TRBD1 matches at 9 bases. The CDR3 loop spans 14 amino acids. Looked up from germline, CDR1 is MNHEY and CDR2 is SMNVEV (reference sequence). CDR3 loop: CASSSNRGQGTQYF. Here the CDR3 DNA reads TGTGCCAGCAGTTCAAACAGGGGGCAAGGGACCCAGTACTTC.

V is TRBV7-9 and J is TRBJ1-2, with D maybe TRBD1 (6 bases). The length of the CDR3 is 14 residues. Looked up from germline, CDR1 is SEHNR and CDR2 is FQNEAQ (reference sequence). Trimming left V 4 bases short and J 6 bases short, with 15 bases between. The CDR3 reads CASSSGTRGDGYTF. CDR3 DNA sequence: TGTGCCAGCAGCTCTGGGACCAGGGGTGATGGCTACACCTTC.

The chain uses TRBV2 and TRBJ1-6, with D unresolved. This CDR3 is 12 amino acids long. Germline V gene data show CDR1 as SNHLY and CDR2 as FYNNEI. V was trimmed by 1 base and J by 14 bases, leaving 9 bases between them. CDR3 protein: CASSEGNLALHF. The CDR3 DNA is TGTGCCAGCAGTGAAGGGAATCTTGCCCTCCACTTT.

This clone has more than one count but fewer than ten. The chain has TRBV2 and TRBJ2-7; the match to TRBD2 covers 13 bases. The V gene's germline CDR1 is SNHLY and CDR2 FYNNEI. V was pared by 4 bases and J by 7 bases, with 1 base of the junction left unmatched. This CDR3 has 13 amino acids. The CDR3 DNA reads as TGTGCCAGCAGTGCGGGACTAGCGGGAGAGCAGTACGTC. Amino acid sequence: CASSAGLAGEQYV.

V usage is TRBV5-6 and J usage is TRBJ2-7; 8 nucleotides match TRBD1. V lost 2 bases and J lost 6; bases outside the gene matches: 16. The V gene's germline CDR1 is SGHDT and CDR2 YYEEEE. The CDR3 is made up of 17 amino acids. DNA for the CDR3: TGTGCCAGCAGCTTACAGGGGGTTTGGGGGACGGTCCTCGAGCAGTACGTC. Translation gives CASSLQGVWGTVLEQYV.

The chain employs TRBV7-9 and TRBJ2-2, with a weak D call TRBD1 (6 bases). The V end was cut by 5 bases, the J end by 0 bases, with 13 bases between. Per germline, CDR1 SEHNR and CDR2 FQNEAQ (reference sequence). This CDR3 is 16 amino acids long. The chain's CDR3 is CASSGRTAANTGELFF. The CDR3 bases are TGTGCCAGCAGCGGAAGGACAGCAGCGAACACCGGGGAGCTGTTTTTT.

The chain couples TRBV19 to TRBJ2-5, with 7 bases fitting TRBD2. From germline, CDR1 is LNHDA and CDR2 SQIVND (reference sequence). With 4 bases clipped from V and 2 bases from J, the junction kept 7 bases outside the gene matches. CDR3 length: 15 residues. CDR3 in amino acids: CASSKRLAQQETQYF. The CDR3 DNA reads as TGTGCCAGTAGTAAGCGACTAGCCCAACAAGAGACCCAGTACTTC.

The rearrangement links TRBV7-2 to TRBJ2-7; perhaps TRBD1 as D (6 bases). V lost 5 bases and J 3 bases, leaving 14 bases between the germline ends. Per germline, CDR1 SGHTA and CDR2 FQGNSA. The CDR3 consists of 14 residues. CDR3 residues: CASSPRGIHYEQYF. DNA of the CDR3: TGTGCCAGCAGCCCCAGGGGCATCCACTACGAGCAGTACTTC.

This chain connects TRBV2 to TRBJ1-5; 9 bases line up with TRBD1. CDR1 and CDR2 from the germline V gene are SNHLY and FYNNEI. This CDR3 is 15 amino acids long. The junction had 10 bases not matched to a gene; V was cut back by 7 bases and J by 6 bases. The CDR3 spells CASNPTGTGSQPQHF. As DNA, the CDR3 is TGTGCCAGCAACCCCACCGGGACAGGGAGTCAGCCCCAGCATTTT.

V gene TRBV21-1 combines with J gene TRBJ2-7; TRBD2 is taken as the D call from the table, unchecked against the DNA. TRBV21-1 is reported as a pseudogene. The CDR3 spans 16 residues. Here the CDR3 reads CASSIPLSGSSYEQYV. CDR3 bases: TGTGCCAGCAGCATACCACTGAGCGGGAGCTCCTACGAGCAGTACGTC.

This chain joins TRBV5-1 and TRBJ2-1, with 12 bases that match TRBD2. There are 15 residues in the CDR3. V was clipped by 0 bases and J by 5 bases; unmatched bases: 0. Per germline, CDR1 SGHRS and CDR2 YFSETQ. The CDR3 bases are TGCGCCAGCAGCTTGGGACTAGCGGGAGACAATGAGCAGTTCTTC. Its translation: CASSLGLAGDNEQFF.

This clone has just one count. V is TRBV6-1 and J is TRBJ1-3; 7 bases fit TRBD1. This CDR3 has 14 amino acids. Germline CDR1 and CDR2: MNHNS and SASEGT. V was pared by 8 bases and J by 5 bases, with 9 bases of the junction left unmatched. CDR3: CASAEDRDRNTIYF. As DNA, the CDR3 is TGTGCCAGCGCCGAAGACAGGGATCGAAACACCATATATTTT.

This chain connects TRBV25-1 to TRBJ1-2; D may be TRBD1 (5 bases). CDR1 and CDR2 (germline): MGHDK, SYGVNS. CDR3 size: 13 residues. Trimming shortened V by 6 bases and J by 4 bases, and 12 bases separated the two germline ends. CDR3 DNA sequence: TGTGCCAGCAGCCCCTCAGGGCTCTATGGCTACACCTTC. Translation gives CASSPSGLYGYTF.